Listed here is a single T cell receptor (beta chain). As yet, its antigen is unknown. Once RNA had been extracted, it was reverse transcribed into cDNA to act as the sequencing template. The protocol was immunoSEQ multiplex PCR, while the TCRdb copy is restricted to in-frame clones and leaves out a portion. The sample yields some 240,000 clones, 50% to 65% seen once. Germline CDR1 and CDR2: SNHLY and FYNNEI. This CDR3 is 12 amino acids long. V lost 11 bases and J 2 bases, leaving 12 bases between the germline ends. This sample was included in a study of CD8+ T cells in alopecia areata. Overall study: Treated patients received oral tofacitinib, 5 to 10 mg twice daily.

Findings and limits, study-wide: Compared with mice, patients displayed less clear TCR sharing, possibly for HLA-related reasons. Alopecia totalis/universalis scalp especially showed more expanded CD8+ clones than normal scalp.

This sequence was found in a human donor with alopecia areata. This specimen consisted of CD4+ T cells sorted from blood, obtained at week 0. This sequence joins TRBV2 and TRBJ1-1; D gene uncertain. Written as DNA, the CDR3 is TGTGCCGCAGACCTTCGCAACACTGAAGCTTTCTTT. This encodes CAADLRNTEAFF.